A single sample gave rise to the 28 T cell receptor beta chains below, sequenced in a study of blood T cells in healthy people across ages. Through a sample-barcoded 5' primer and a J-beta primer mix, a second PCR was run for roughly 6 to 11 cycles. TCRdb redid the calling of the 5' RACE reads with MiXCR, one entry per CDR3 protein. The table lists around 990,000 distinct CDR3 sequences, less than 45% of them singletons. The sample taken for sequencing was blood. All receptors derive from a man in his late teens or twenties in good health.

The J gene is TRBJ2-1, the V gene TRBV13; D is perhaps TRBD2 (7 bases). The CDR3 extends over 14 amino acids. Germline lookup yields CDR1 PRHDT and CDR2 FYEKMQ (reference sequence). The V and J ends lost 5 bases and 6 bases respectively, with 14 bases between them. The CDR3 here is CASSVKGGPNEQFF. In DNA, the CDR3 is TGTGCCAGCAGCGTTAAGGGGGGGCCCAATGAGCAGTTCTTC.

A word on this clonotype: Its ends do not fully match the called genes, so a read error is possible. The rearrangement links TRBV13 to TRBJ1-1; a weak D match, TRBD1 (5 bases). Germline lookup yields CDR1 PRHDT and CDR2 FYEKMQ (reference sequence). This CDR3 spans 14 amino acids. The DNA for the CDR3 is TGTACCAGCAGCCCCAGAGGGACCGAGGGTGAAGCTTTCTTT. This codes for CTSSPRGTEGEAFF.

This rearrangement joins TRBV12-3 or TRBV12-4 to TRBJ1-2; no reliable D call. Trimming stripped 7 bases from V and 0 bases from J, with 12 bases between. This CDR3 contains 14 residues. The CDR3 sequence: CASTLDSANYGYTF. The CDR3, as DNA: TGTGCCAGCACTTTGGACTCAGCTAACTATGGCTACACCTTC.

The gene calls are TRBV4-3 and TRBJ2-5, with 8 bases aligning to TRBD2. The J call may be wrong; the DNA end is better matched by TRBJ2-7. Germline CDR1 LGHNA, CDR2 YSLEER. The CDR3 sequence is 14 residues long. Written as DNA, the CDR3 is TGCGCCAGCAGCCGAGAAAGTAGCGGGGACGAGCAGTACTTC. Translated: CASSRESSGDEQYF.

Here the CDR3 reads CASGKEQGAYNEQYF. In nucleotides, the CDR3 is TGTGCCAGCGGAAAGGAACAGGGGGCCTACAATGAGCAGTACTTC. The chain employs TRBV7-2 and TRBJ2-7, with 9 bases that match TRBD1. V shed 8 bases, J shed 7 bases, and the junction held 15 bases outside the gene matches. This CDR3 spans 15 amino acids. Germline CDR1 SGHTA, CDR2 FQGNSA.

This chain connects TRBV5-1 to TRBJ1-6; D call uncertain. CDR1 and CDR2 (germline): SGHRS, YFSETQ. This CDR3 is built from 14 residues. Trimming removed 0 bases from V and 7 bases from J, with 8 bases in between. DNA of the CDR3: TGCGCCAGCAGCTTGGATTCGGTAAATTCACCCCTCCACTTT. It translates to CASSLDSVNSPLHF.

This clonotype appeared a single time. The chain joins TRBV6-2 or TRBV6-3 to TRBJ2-5; 7 bases agree with TRBD2. Trimming at V came to 6 bases and at J to 11 bases, leaving 18 bases not matched to a gene. There are 15 residues in the CDR3. Germline CDR1 is MNHEY and CDR2 is SVGEGT. The CDR3 DNA is TGTGCCAGCAGCTGGTTCTTGCGGGAGAACAATGAGCAGTACTTC. Its protein is CASSWFLRENNEQYF.

In this sample, this clonotype turned up many times. V usage is TRBV24-1 and J usage is TRBJ2-5; no reliable D call. The V and J ends lost 8 bases and 5 bases respectively, with 11 bases between them. The CDR3 runs 12 residues. The germline CDR1 and CDR2 sequences are KGHDR and SFDVKD. CDR3 sequence (DNA): TGTGCCACCAATTCTACCGGGGAGACCCAGTACTTC. Amino acids: CATNSTGETQYF.

With regard to this clonotype: This clone may be a read error of a much larger clone one base away. V gene TRBV6-5 combines with J gene TRBJ2-7; the D is unclear. The germline CDR1 and CDR2 sequences are MNHEY and SVGAGI. V was pared by 8 bases and J by 7 bases, with 15 bases between. This CDR3 has 12 amino acids. CDR3 in DNA: TGTGCCAGCGGCGACACGGTTTATGAGCAGTACTTC. Encoded protein: CASGDTVYEQYF.

The sample holds a few counts of this clonotype. The genes are TRBV29-1 and TRBJ2-7; the match to TRBD1 covers 7 bases. The trim removed 7 bases at V and 2 bases at J, leaving 2 bases unmatched. This CDR3 is built from 11 residues. Germline V gene data show CDR1 as SQVTM and CDR2 as ANQGSEA. CDR3 amino acids: CSAGQTYEQYF. CDR3 nucleotides: TGCAGCGCGGGACAGACCTACGAGCAGTACTTC.

This clonotype was observed many times. This rearrangement joins TRBV20-1 to TRBJ2-3, with D possibly being TRBD2 (6 bases). Germline V gene data show CDR1 as DFQATT and CDR2 as SNEGSKA (reference sequence). With 0 bases removed from V and 0 bases from J, the gap between germline ends came to 10 bases. The CDR3 has 15 amino acids. This chain's CDR3 is CSARERGESTDTQYF. The CDR3 nucleotides are TGCAGTGCTAGAGAGCGCGGGGAGAGCACAGATACGCAGTATTTT.

This sequence joins TRBV6-5 and TRBJ2-3; D is unresolved. The CDR3 is 14 amino acids. V gave up 4 bases and J gave up 0 bases, with 8 bases separating them. Per the germline V gene, CDR1 is MNHEY and CDR2 is SVGAGI. CDR3 DNA sequence: TGTGCCAGCAGTTTAGTCCAGAGCACAGATACGCAGTATTTT. It encodes CASSLVQSTDTQYF.

This clonotype was found once. The genes are TRBV20-1 and TRBJ2-7, with 8 positions matching TRBD1. From germline, CDR1 is DFQATT and CDR2 SNEGSKA (reference sequence). The J segment lost 1 base and the V segment lost 8 bases, leaving 7 bases of the junction unmatched. This CDR3 has 13 residues. The CDR3 DNA follows: TGCAGTTTTAGGAACAGGGGGTCCTACGAGCAGTACTTC. This encodes CSFRNRGSYEQYF.

This clonotype appeared a few times. This rearrangement joins TRBV9 to TRBJ1-2; maybe TRBD1 (5 bases). Germline assignment: CDR1 SGDLS and CDR2 YYNGEE. The CDR3 loop spans 16 amino acids. The V gene lost 0 bases and the J gene lost 3 bases, with 15 bases spanning the gap. CDR3: CASSVETRGPDYGYTF. In DNA, the CDR3 is TGTGCCAGCAGCGTAGAGACAAGGGGCCCCGACTATGGCTACACCTTC.

This clonotype was counted between two and nine times. The chain is built from TRBV6-5 and TRBJ1-2; the match to TRBD1 covers 8 bases. Germline V gene lookup returns CDR1 MNHEY and CDR2 SVGAGI. CDR3 length: 15 amino acids. J lost 0 bases, V lost 6 bases, and 6 bases had no gene match. The CDR3 DNA sequence: TGTGCCAGCAGACGAACAGGGGGAACTAACTATGGCTACACCTTC. Protein: CASRRTGGTNYGYTF.

This clonotype has only a few counts. This chain connects TRBV20-1 to TRBJ1-2, with D perhaps TRBD1 (5 bases). The CDR3 has 14 amino acids. Trimming removed 6 bases at V and 8 bases at J, with 22 bases between. Looked up from germline, CDR1 is DFQATT and CDR2 is SNEGSKA (reference sequence). CDR3 sequence reads: CSADKGTGGRGYTF. CDR3 nucleotide sequence: TGCAGTGCCGATAAAGGGACCGGGGGTAGGGGCTACACCTTC.

V gene TRBV5-1 combines with J gene TRBJ2-5, with TRBD1 as a possible D gene (6 bases). This CDR3 region has 14 residues. CDR1 and CDR2 (germline): SGHRS, YFSETQ. Deletions cut 4 bases from V and 5 bases from J, with 15 bases between. The CDR3 region has the DNA TGCGCCAGCAGCCTGACAGGCAAGGGGGAGACCCAGTACTTC. Translating it yields CASSLTGKGETQYF.

V usage is TRBV7-9 and J usage is TRBJ2-1; 8 bases map to TRBD2. Germline V lookup: CDR1 SEHNR, CDR2 FQNEAQ (reference sequence). With V trimmed by 4 bases and J by 8 bases, 13 bases remained unmatched. CDR3 length: 16 amino acids. The CDR3 protein is CASSSIIAGIYDEQFF. DNA for the CDR3: TGTGCCAGCAGCTCAATTATAGCGGGGATTTACGATGAGCAGTTCTTC.

The chain carries TRBV30 and TRBJ2-7, with no clear D. Trimming removed 3 bases from V and 0 bases from J, with 9 bases in between. Germline-derived CDR1 and CDR2 are GTSNPN and SVGIG (reference sequence). This CDR3 has 13 amino acids. The CDR3 nucleotides are TGTGCCTGGAGATTGAGTAGCTCCTACGAGCAGTACTTC. This translates into CAWRLSSSYEQYF.

The rearrangement uses TRBV30 and TRBJ1-2, with D unresolved. Germline-derived CDR1 and CDR2 are GTSNPN and SVGIG (reference sequence). The CDR3 covers 11 residues. Trimming stripped 0 bases from V and 10 bases from J, with 9 bases between. The CDR3 nucleotides are TGTGCCTGGAGTGTATCCGGGCACTACACCTTC. Its translation: CAWSVSGHYTF.

This chain connects TRBV20-1 to TRBJ2-2; TRBD1 agrees at 7 bases. The V gene's germline CDR1 is DFQATT and CDR2 SNEGSKA (reference sequence). Losses at the gene ends were 0 bases for V and 1 base for J; bases not matched to a gene: 5. The CDR3 is made up of 16 amino acids. As DNA, the CDR3 is TGCAGTGCTAGAGATCCCGGGACAGAGAACACCGGGGAGCTGTTTTTT. Translated, it gives CSARDPGTENTGELFF.

This clonotype was detected only a few times. The chain is built from TRBV7-2 and TRBJ2-1, with 7 bases fitting TRBD2. J was trimmed by 10 bases and V by 1 base; bases with no gene match: 7. CDR3 length: 14 residues. From germline, CDR1 is SGHTA and CDR2 FQGNSA. Here the CDR3 reads CASSLDGTGGEQFF. CDR3 in DNA: TGTGCCAGCAGCTTAGATGGGACCGGGGGGGAGCAGTTCTTC.

This clonotype was counted only a few times. A read error may account for a junction end that differs from germline. The V call is TRBV7-9, the J call TRBJ1-1, with a weak D call TRBD1 (5 bases). The length of the CDR3 is 12 residues. The germline gives CDR1 SEHNR, CDR2 FQNEAQ (reference sequence). The DNA of the CDR3 is TGTGCCACCCCGGACGGGGGAACTGAGGCTTTCTTT. This sequence encodes CATPDGGTEAFF.

The gene calls are TRBV4-1 and TRBJ1-2, with TRBD1 matching over 7 bases. CDR1 MGHRA and CDR2 YSYEKL come from the germline V gene. This CDR3 contains 17 residues. Losses at the gene ends were 0 bases for V and 4 bases for J; bases not matched to a gene: 11. CDR3 protein: CASSQDPGTVNLYGYTF. CDR3 nucleotide sequence: TGCGCCAGCAGCCAAGATCCAGGGACAGTAAACCTCTATGGCTACACCTTC.

The chain is built from TRBV20-1 and TRBJ1-2; D remains unclear. Germline V gene lookup returns CDR1 DFQATT and CDR2 SNEGSKA (reference sequence). V was shortened by 3 bases and J by 1 base, with 18 bases between the two germline ends. This CDR3 has 16 residues. CDR3 amino acids: CSASYRRTLINYGYTF. As DNA, the CDR3 is TGCAGTGCTAGTTATCGCAGAACTCTAATTAACTATGGCTACACCTTC.

This clonotype was seen once. The gene calls are TRBV7-2 and TRBJ1-1, with a possible D match to TRBD1 (6 bases). This CDR3 is 15 amino acids long. Germline CDR1 is SGHTA and CDR2 is FQGNSA. Trimming pared 8 bases from V and 1 base from J, leaving 17 bases between. This chain's CDR3 is CASLLGLGANTEAFF. The CDR3 region has the DNA TGTGCCAGCTTGCTGGGCTTGGGGGCGAACACTGAAGCTTTCTTT.

V gene TRBV20-1 combines with J gene TRBJ1-2; no clear D. V lost 6 bases and J 3 bases, leaving 14 bases between the germline ends. Germline CDR1 reads DFQATT; CDR2 reads SNEGSKA (reference sequence). The CDR3 loop spans 13 amino acids. The DNA for the CDR3 is TGCAGTGCCAGGCCACCCCCCTACTATGGCTACACCTTC. It is translated as CSARPPPYYGYTF.

The J gene is TRBJ2-1, the V gene TRBV7-9; TRBD2 matches 11 bases. CDR3 size: 16 residues. The ends lost 6 bases at V and 5 bases at J; junction bases unmatched: 9. Germline loops: CDR1 SEHNR, CDR2 FQNEAQ (reference sequence). CDR3 bases: TGTGCCAGCAGTACCATACTAGCGGGGGTCCACAATGAGCAGTTCTTC. This encodes CASSTILAGVHNEQFF.